The next 4 T cell receptor beta chains were all read from a single sample in a study of blood T cell repertoires in COVID-19. Some clones are missing from TCRdb's copy, which holds only in-frame ones; the method was immunoSEQ multiplex PCR. The data contain 300,000 to 400,000 clones, around 87% of them seen just once; the ten biggest clones take up 1%. The source material was peripheral blood. Source of these receptors: a man aged 45-65 years with active or convalescent COVID-19.

This chain uses TRBV7-9 with TRBJ2-5, with D perhaps matching TRBD1 (6 bases). V lost 5 bases and J lost 9, with 13 bases in between. CDR1 is SEHNR, CDR2 FQNEAQ, per germline (reference sequence). The CDR3 runs to 12 residues. CDR3 sequence (DNA): TGTGCCAGCAGCACCTCGACAGGTGCCCAGTACTTC. The encoded protein is CASSTSTGAQYF.

The chain combines TRBV2 with TRBJ1-5; D unclear. Deletions cut 6 bases from V and 5 bases from J, with 11 bases between. Germline assignment: CDR1 SNHLY and CDR2 FYNNEI. CDR3 length: 13 residues. The CDR3 nucleotides read TGTGCCAGCAGCTCCGGCGGGGATCAGCCCCAGCATTTT. It yields the protein CASSSGGDQPQHF.

V and J are TRBV10-3 and TRBJ2-6; 10 bases are shared with TRBD1. Trimming removed 7 bases from V and 7 bases from J; junction bases left unmatched: 4. Germline V gene data show CDR1 as ENHRY and CDR2 as SYGVKD. The CDR3 spans 14 residues. CDR3 sequence reads: CAITGDRGANVLTF. The CDR3 nucleotides read TGTGCCATCACTGGGGACAGGGGTGCCAACGTCCTGACTTTC.

The sample holds a few counts of this clone. The V and J genes are TRBV10-1 and TRBJ2-2; unclear D gene. The V end lost 0 bases, the J end lost 8 bases, and 10 bases lay between the germline ends. The CDR3 runs 14 residues. Germline loops: CDR1 WNHNN, CDR2 SYGVQD (reference sequence). The CDR3 DNA reads as TGCGCCAGCAGTGAGTCCGGGTTAGGTGGGGAGCTGTTTTTT. Protein sequence: CASSESGLGGELFF.